One T cell receptor (beta chain) is described in this entry. The entry originates in a study of chemoradiotherapy in HPV16-positive cancers. There are 15 residues in the CDR3. Per the germline V gene, CDR1 is LNHDA and CDR2 is SQIVND (reference sequence). Deletions cut 3 bases from V and 1 base from J, with 11 bases between. The data were produced by immunoSEQ multiplex PCR, yet TCRdb's version contains in-frame clones alone and is incomplete. The sample has fewer than 25,000 clones; around 90% are singletons. The input for sequencing was blood, taken from a patient who underwent chemoradiotherapy. The clonotype originates from a human donor with HPV-associated anogenital cancer. The chain combines TRBV19 with TRBJ2-3, with no clear D. CDR3 residues: CASSMAAARTDTQYF. The DNA of the CDR3 is TGTGCCAGTAGTATGGCGGCAGCCCGCACAGATACGCAGTATTTT.